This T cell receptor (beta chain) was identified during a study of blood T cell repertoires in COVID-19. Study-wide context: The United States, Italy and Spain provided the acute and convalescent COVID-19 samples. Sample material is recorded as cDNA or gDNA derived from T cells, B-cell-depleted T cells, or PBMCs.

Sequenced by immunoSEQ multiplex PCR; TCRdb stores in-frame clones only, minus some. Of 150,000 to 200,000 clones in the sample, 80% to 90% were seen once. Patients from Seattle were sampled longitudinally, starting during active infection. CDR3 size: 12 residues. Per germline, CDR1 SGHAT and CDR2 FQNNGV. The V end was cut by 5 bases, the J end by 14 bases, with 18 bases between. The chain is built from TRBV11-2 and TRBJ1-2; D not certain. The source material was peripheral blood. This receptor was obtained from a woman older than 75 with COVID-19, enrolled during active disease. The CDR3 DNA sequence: TGTGCCAGCAGCCCTCATGGAGATTCTAAGACCTTC. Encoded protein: CASSPHGDSKTF.